The 26 T cell receptor beta chains below come from one sample, sequenced in a study of long-term antiretroviral therapy in people with HIV. Run at survey level, the immunoSEQ assay was version v3.0. TCRdb's copy holds only in-frame clones and misses some; the assay was immunoSEQ multiplex PCR. The table has approximately 26,000 clones, around 85% seen once. Source: unsorted PBMCs, taken 2.3 years after starting antiretroviral therapy. The receptor set was obtained from a man aged 40-49 years with HIV.

This clone occurred a few times. The chain uses TRBV5-1 and TRBJ1-1; D gene unclear. V was shortened by 5 bases and J by 0 bases, with 11 bases between the two germline ends. CDR3 size: 14 residues. Germline V gene sequence: CDR1 SGHRS, CDR2 YFSETQ. This chain's CDR3 is CASRSGDLNTEAFF. CDR3 nucleotides: TGCGCCAGCAGATCAGGCGACTTGAACACTGAAGCTTTCTTT.

This clone has just a few counts. This chain links TRBV11-3 with TRBJ2-7, with D perhaps TRBD2 (5 bases). Looked up from germline, CDR1 is SGHNT and CDR2 is YENEEA. The CDR3 extends over 14 amino acids. V lost 5 bases and J 0 bases, leaving 11 bases between the germline ends. CDR3 coding DNA: TGTGCCAGCAGCCCCCGGGGTGTCTCCTACGAGCAGTACTTC. Protein sequence: CASSPRGVSYEQYF.

The J gene is TRBJ1-5, the V gene TRBV5-6, with TRBD1 matching over 11 bases. There are 15 residues in the CDR3. The germline V gene has CDR1 SGHDT and CDR2 YYEEEE. The ends lost 4 bases at V and 5 bases at J; junction bases unmatched: 5. CDR3 bases: TGTGCCAGCAGCATACGGGACAGGGGGGATCAGCCCCAGCATTTT. Its protein product is CASSIRDRGDQPQHF.

This sequence joins TRBV7-7 and TRBJ2-2; a weak D match, TRBD2 (6 bases). Germline assignment: CDR1 SSHAT and CDR2 FNYEAQ (reference sequence). The CDR3 loop spans 14 amino acids. CDR3 sequence reads: CASSGTLNTGELFF. The CDR3 DNA sequence: TGTGCTAGCTCCGGGACTTTAAACACCGGGGAGCTGTTTTTT.

This chain joins TRBV6-1 and TRBJ1-5; D is undetermined. This CDR3 has 14 residues. The V gene's germline CDR1 is MNHNS and CDR2 SASEGT. Deletions cut 5 bases from V and 0 bases from J, with 8 bases between. The CDR3 spells CASSKENSNQPQHF. The CDR3 DNA follows: TGTGCCAGCAGTAAGGAGAATAGCAATCAGCCCCAGCATTTT.

J is TRBJ2-3 and V is TRBV4-1; D is ambiguous. CDR1 and CDR2 from the germline V gene are MGHRA and YSYEKL. CDR3 size: 15 residues. V lost 7 bases and J 0 bases, leaving 14 bases between the germline ends. CDR3 sequence reads: CASNPTSSSTDTQYF. The CDR3 DNA reads as TGCGCCAGCAACCCGACAAGTTCTAGCACAGATACGCAGTATTTT.

The chain employs TRBV5-8 and TRBJ1-4; maybe TRBD1 (5 bases). This CDR3 spans 17 amino acids. CDR1 is SGHTS, CDR2 YDEGEE, per germline. The V end was cut by 2 bases, the J end by 2 bases, with 16 bases between. Here the CDR3 reads CASSFARTAGTNEKLFF. Written as DNA, the CDR3 is TGTGCCAGCAGCTTTGCGCGGACGGCAGGGACTAATGAAAAACTGTTTTTT.

The rearrangement links TRBV5-1 to TRBJ2-5; 13 bases align to TRBD2. Per germline, CDR1 SGHRS and CDR2 YFSETQ. J gave up 6 bases and V 4 bases, and 9 bases lay outside the gene matches. This CDR3 has 16 residues. The CDR3 DNA follows: TGCGCCAGCAGCAAAGGACTAGCGGGAGCGGATAAGACCCAGTACTTC. Its translation: CASSKGLAGADKTQYF.

The chain joins TRBV7-6 to TRBJ2-7, with 7 bases fitting TRBD2. The CDR3 loop spans 14 amino acids. After removal of 5 bases from V and 7 bases from J, the junction contained 11 bases not matched to a gene. Per germline, CDR1 SGHVS and CDR2 FNYEAQ. The CDR3 reads CASSPLGLGWEQYF. In nucleotides, the CDR3 is TGTGCCAGCAGCCCCCTCGGACTAGGGTGGGAGCAGTACTTC.

The V gene is TRBV7-8, the J gene TRBJ2-3; D possibly corresponds to TRBD1 (6 bases). V was pared by 4 bases and J by 0 bases, with 17 bases between. Looked up from germline, CDR1 is SGHVS and CDR2 is FQNEAQ. The length of the CDR3 is 17 residues. The CDR3 protein is CASSSRTLGASTDTQYF. As DNA, the CDR3 is TGTGCCAGCAGCTCAAGAACCCTGGGGGCTAGCACAGATACGCAGTATTTT.

V is TRBV2 and J is TRBJ2-3; D is undetermined. The CDR3 spans 14 residues. Per the germline V gene, CDR1 is SNHLY and CDR2 is FYNNEI. The ends were cut back, 2 bases at V and 2 bases at J, with 8 bases in the middle. The CDR3 sequence: CASSERANTDTQYF. DNA of the CDR3: TGTGCCAGCAGTGAAAGGGCCAACACAGATACGCAGTATTTT.

This clone was detected a few times. The CDR3 DNA is TGTGCCAGCAGGTCAGGGAACACCGGGGAGCTGTTTTTT. It translates to CASRSGNTGELFF. The rearrangement uses TRBV6-5 and TRBJ2-2; the D is unclear. This CDR3 region has 13 residues. Between the trimmed V and J ends, which lost 6 bases and 1 base, there was a span of 6 bases. Germline V gene sequence: CDR1 MNHEY, CDR2 SVGAGI.

The V call is TRBV9, the J call TRBJ1-1, with a possible D match to TRBD1 (5 bases). Per germline, CDR1 SGDLS and CDR2 YYNGEE. The V gene lost 4 bases and the J gene lost 6 bases, with 16 bases spanning the gap. This CDR3 region has 14 residues. This CDR3 is CASSPSPQGAEAFF. The DNA for the CDR3 is TGTGCCAGCAGCCCAAGTCCCCAGGGCGCTGAAGCTTTCTTT.

V usage is TRBV6-5 and J usage is TRBJ1-5; 7 nucleotides line up with TRBD1. In germline, CDR1 is MNHEY, CDR2 SVGAGI. This CDR3 is 13 amino acids long. Trimming cost V 7 bases and J 3 bases; bases outside gene matches: 3. Written as DNA, the CDR3 is TGTGCCAGCAAGACAGGGAACAATCAGCCCCAGCATTTT. Protein sequence: CASKTGNNQPQHF.

This sequence joins TRBV5-1 and TRBJ2-7; D is undetermined. The CDR3 sequence is 14 residues long. Germline CDR1 reads SGHRS; CDR2 reads YFSETQ. Trimming removed 0 bases from V and 3 bases from J, with 10 bases in between. CDR3 loop: CASSLDAFYYEQYF. The CDR3 bases are TGCGCCAGCAGCTTGGATGCGTTCTACTACGAGCAGTACTTC.

This clone was found a few times. This chain joins TRBV5-1 and TRBJ2-3, with D possibly being TRBD1 or TRBD2 (5 bases each). The CDR3 is 14 amino acids. Germline V gene lookup returns CDR1 SGHRS and CDR2 YFSETQ. V lost 2 bases to trimming and J lost 3 bases, with 10 bases between them. CDR3: CASSLGWGTDTQYF. CDR3 in DNA: TGCGCCAGCAGCTTAGGCTGGGGGACAGATACGCAGTATTTT.

In its sample, this clone was seen a few times. The rearrangement links TRBV15 to TRBJ1-6; D possibly corresponds to TRBD1 (5 bases). Trimming stripped 6 bases from V and 7 bases from J, with 13 bases between. CDR1 is LNHNV, CDR2 YYDKDF, per germline (reference sequence). The CDR3 runs 14 residues. CDR3 amino acids: CATREQELNSPLHF. For the CDR3, the DNA is TGTGCCACCAGGGAACAGGAGCTAAATTCACCCCTCCACTTT.

The rearrangement uses TRBV7-8 and TRBJ1-1, with D possibly matching TRBD1 (6 bases). CDR1 is SGHVS and CDR2 is FQNEAQ in the germline V gene. V lost 4 bases to trimming and J lost 3 bases, with 9 bases between them. This CDR3 is 13 amino acids long. The CDR3 protein is CASSYNRDTEAFF. In DNA form, the CDR3 reads TGTGCCAGCAGCTATAACAGGGACACTGAAGCTTTCTTT. The whole variable domain, filled in from reference TRBV7-8 and TRBJ1-1, reads GAGVSQSPRYKVAKRGQDVALRCDPISGHVSLFWYQQALGQGPEFLTYFQNEAQLDKSGLPSDRFFAERPEGSVSTLKIQRTQQEDSAVYLCASSYNRDTEAFFGQGTRLTVV.

The V gene is TRBV7-9, the J gene TRBJ1-1; 7 bases agree with TRBD1. Trimming took 5 bases from V and 3 from J; bases not matched to a gene: 9. This CDR3 comprises 15 residues. Looked up from germline, CDR1 is SEHNR and CDR2 is FQNEAQ (reference sequence). The CDR3 DNA is TGTGCCAGCAGCGACCCCGGCAGGGGGGACACTGAAGCTTTCTTT. Translating gives CASSDPGRGDTEAFF. The whole variable domain, remainder taken from reference TRBV7-9 and TRBJ1-1, is DTGVSQNPRHKITKRGQNVTFRCDPISEHNRLYWYRQTLGQGPEFLTYFQNEAQLEKSRLLSDRFSAERPKGSFSTLEIQRTEQGDSAMYLCASSDPGRGDTEAFFGQGTRLTVV.

This clone was seen more than once but under ten times. This chain connects TRBV4-1 to TRBJ2-7; 7 nucleotides align to TRBD1. Looked up from germline, CDR1 is MGHRA and CDR2 is YSYEKL. The CDR3 totals 14 residues. V lost 4 bases and J lost 5; bases outside the gene matches: 8. The CDR3 DNA is TGCGCCAGCAGCCCCCGACAGGGTCCCCACGAGCAGTACTTC. It encodes CASSPRQGPHEQYF.

The chain recombines TRBV15 with TRBJ2-6; D is uncertain. The CDR3 spans 16 residues. Germline assignment: CDR1 LNHNV and CDR2 YYDKDF (reference sequence). Between the trimmed V and J ends, which lost 0 bases and 0 bases, there was a span of 6 bases. CDR3 sequence reads: CATSREGSSGANVLTF. CDR3 sequence (DNA): TGTGCCACCAGCAGAGAGGGGTCCTCTGGGGCCAACGTCCTGACTTTC.

The rearrangement joins TRBV11-1 to TRBJ2-2, with TRBD2 matching 16 bases. V shed 5 bases, J shed 7 bases, and the junction held 13 bases outside the gene matches. This CDR3 is built from 19 residues. Germline V CDR1 and CDR2: SGHAT, FQDESV (reference sequence). DNA for the CDR3: TGTGCCAGCAGCCCGCGTCCCGGGACTAGCGGGGGGGCCGTCGGGGAGCTGTTTTTT. This translates into CASSPRPGTSGGAVGELFF.

The chain uses TRBV4-2 and TRBJ2-7, with a tentative D call TRBD1 (5 bases). V was cut by 4 bases and J by 2 bases, with 12 bases left in between. The CDR3 is made up of 14 amino acids. Per the germline V gene, CDR1 is LGHNA and CDR2 is YNFKEQ. CDR3 protein: CASSRDLGAYEQYF. CDR3 bases: TGTGCCAGCAGCCGAGATTTAGGGGCCTACGAGCAGTACTTC.

This clone was detected only a few times. V is TRBV5-6 and J is TRBJ1-1, with D hard to call. Germline V CDR1 and CDR2: SGHDT, YYEEEE. Trimming shortened V by 1 base and J by 1 base, and 14 bases separated the two germline ends. There are 16 residues in the CDR3. In nucleotides, the CDR3 is TGTGCCAGCAGCTTGTACTCGGGAGGGCCGAACACTGAAGCTTTCTTT. It specifies CASSLYSGGPNTEAFF.

The chain carries TRBV28 and TRBJ2-7; D is possibly TRBD2 (5 bases). Trimming removed 3 bases at V and 0 bases at J, with 15 bases between. CDR1 and CDR2 from the germline V gene are MDHEN and SYDVKM. The CDR3 length is 16 residues. This CDR3 is CASSFGRARFSYEQYF. The DNA of the CDR3 is TGTGCCAGCAGTTTTGGGCGGGCTAGATTCTCCTACGAGCAGTACTTC.

The V call is TRBV4-1, the J call TRBJ2-2; D is unresolved. This CDR3 is built from 16 residues. Trimming took 0 bases from V and 4 from J, leaving 12 bases between them. The germline V gene encodes CDR1 MGHRA and CDR2 YSYEKL. The CDR3 nucleotides read TGCGCCAGCAGCCAAGATATACTTCGGAGCACCGGGGAGCTGTTTTTT. Its protein is CASSQDILRSTGELFF.